A single sample is the source of the 11 T cell receptor beta chains below, sequenced in a study of blood T cell repertoires in COVID-19. Only in-frame clones appear in the TCRdb table, and some are missing; sequencing was by immunoSEQ multiplex PCR. This table has about 43,000 clones, approximately 80% appearing once. Sequencing was done on a sample of peripheral blood. These receptor sequences come from a woman in her sixties or seventies with acute or convalescent COVID-19.

This chain connects TRBV20-1 to TRBJ1-1; D may be TRBD1 (5 bases). The ends were cut back, 3 bases at V and 3 bases at J, with 11 bases in the middle. Germline loops: CDR1 DFQATT, CDR2 SNEGSKA (reference sequence). The CDR3 runs to 13 residues. CDR3 loop: CSASAGIDTEAFF. The CDR3 region has the DNA TGCAGTGCTAGTGCAGGGATCGACACTGAAGCTTTCTTT.

This clone was observed a handful of times. The chain is built from TRBV4-3 and TRBJ1-5; the D is unclear. Trimming shortened V by 0 bases and J by 8 bases, and 14 bases separated the two germline ends. Germline V gene lookup returns CDR1 LGHNA and CDR2 YSLEER. The CDR3 loop spans 15 amino acids. CDR3: CASSQELQSLKPQHF. CDR3 in DNA: TGCGCCAGCAGCCAAGAGTTACAGTCCCTTAAGCCCCAGCATTTT.

This clone appeared once. This chain links TRBV2 with TRBJ1-4; D remains ambiguous. Per germline, CDR1 SNHLY and CDR2 FYNNEI. The V end lost 6 bases, the J end lost 8 bases, and 7 bases lay between the germline ends. The CDR3 has 11 amino acids. In DNA, the CDR3 is TGTGCCAGCAGCCCGGGGGAAAAACTGTTTTTT. Its translation is CASSPGEKLFF.

The J gene is TRBJ1-4, the V gene TRBV24-1; possibly TRBD1 for D (5 bases). Trimming removed 12 bases from V and 7 bases from J, with 29 bases in between. The CDR3 spans 17 residues. Germline CDR1 and CDR2: KGHDR and SFDVKD. CDR3 sequence: CASREAREERNAEKLFF. In DNA, the CDR3 is TGTGCCTCGCGGGAGGCCAGGGAAGAGCGTAACGCTGAAAAACTGTTTTTT.

The chain combines TRBV15 with TRBJ1-2; TRBD1 is a possible D gene (5 bases). Per the germline V gene, CDR1 is LNHNV and CDR2 is YYDKDF (reference sequence). Trimming removed 2 bases from V and 7 bases from J, with 23 bases in between. The CDR3 contains 17 residues. This chain's CDR3 is CATSRSKDGPSGGGYTF. CDR3 in DNA: TGTGCCACCAGCAGATCGAAAGACGGACCATCGGGGGGTGGCTACACCTTC.

CDR3 region: CASTGLASHEQYF. The DNA of the CDR3 is TGTGCCAGCACCGGACTAGCCAGCCACGAGCAGTACTTC. V usage is TRBV2 and J usage is TRBJ2-7; 8 bases line up with TRBD2. Losses at the gene ends were 7 bases for V and 5 bases for J; bases not matched to a gene: 7. The CDR3 covers 13 residues. The germline V gene has CDR1 SNHLY and CDR2 FYNNEI.

This clone was found a few times. This sequence joins TRBV7-9 and TRBJ1-5; D unclear. There are 12 residues in the CDR3. V dropped 6 bases and J dropped 5 bases, with 8 bases sitting between them. The germline CDR1 and CDR2 sequences are SEHNR and FQNEAQ (reference sequence). The CDR3 bases are TGTGCCAGCAGGAGAGGAGATCAGCCCCAGCATTTT. Translated, it gives CASRRGDQPQHF.

Here the CDR3 reads CASSSPVPTPRGANVLTF. In DNA form, the CDR3 reads TGTGCCAGCAGTTCCCCGGTGCCTACCCCCCGTGGGGCCAACGTCCTGACTTTC. The rearrangement joins TRBV27 to TRBJ2-6; no reliable D call. V lost 4 bases, J lost 3 bases, and 19 bases lay in between. Germline V gene data show CDR1 as MNHEY and CDR2 as SMNVEV (reference sequence). The CDR3 covers 18 residues.

The chain carries TRBV6-5 and TRBJ1-1; D remains ambiguous. The CDR3 totals 13 residues. CDR1 MNHEY and CDR2 SVGAGI come from the germline V gene. Trimming removed 8 bases at V and 6 bases at J, with 16 bases between. The CDR3 DNA is TGTGCCAGCGGGAGAGTCAGGATGGCTGAAGCTTTCTTT. This codes for CASGRVRMAEAFF.

CDR3 DNA: TGTGCCTGGGGACAGGGGGCTAACCCAGATACGCAGTATTTT. It codes for CAWGQGANPDTQYF. J is TRBJ2-3 and V is TRBV30; the match to TRBD1 covers 11 bases. The CDR3 has 14 residues. The ends lost 5 bases at V and 4 bases at J; junction bases unmatched: 5. Germline CDR1 is GTSNPN and CDR2 is SVGIG (reference sequence).

Only a few counts were recorded for this clone. The chain joins TRBV11-2 to TRBJ2-1, with D uncertain. Germline V gene sequence: CDR1 SGHAT, CDR2 FQNNGV. The CDR3 has 12 amino acids. The V end was cut by 3 bases, the J end by 7 bases, with 7 bases between. CDR3 in amino acids: CASSFYGNEQFF. Here the CDR3 DNA reads TGTGCCAGCAGCTTCTATGGTAATGAGCAGTTCTTC.